Presented here are 14 T cell receptor beta chains from one specimen sequenced in a study of T cells in Graves' hyperthyroidism and ophthalmopathy. Using RNA transcripts as the source, TCR beta CDR3 regions were amplified. Initially, a first-round RT-PCR of the TCR CDR3 employed the HTBI primer set. TCRdb passed the multiplex PCR reads through MiXCR, listing each CDR3 protein once. Of some 400,000 distinct CDR3 sequences listed, roughly 12% are singletons. Sequencing used blood. The receptors come from a man aged 25-45 years with Graves' hyperthyroidism that later progressed to Graves' ophthalmopathy.

The table lists this clonotype with many counts. The chain has TRBV2 and TRBJ1-1; D gene unclear. CDR3 size: 14 residues. Between the trimmed V and J ends, which lost 7 bases and 1 base, there was a span of 13 bases. CDR1 and CDR2 from the germline V gene are SNHLY and FYNNEI. DNA for the CDR3: TGTGCCAGCACCCGAGGGAGTTCGAACACTGAAGCTTTCTTT. The encoded protein is CASTRGSSNTEAFF.

The chain uses TRBV19 and TRBJ2-1; TRBD1 matches at 9 bases. The junction had 9 bases not matched to a gene; V was cut back by 5 bases and J by 4 bases. This CDR3 contains 16 residues. CDR1 is LNHDA and CDR2 is SQIVND in the germline V gene (reference sequence). CDR3 DNA: TGTGCCAGTAGTCATCCCCCCGGGACAGGGTACAATGAGCAGTTCTTC. Translation gives CASSHPPGTGYNEQFF.

The genes are TRBV5-1 and TRBJ2-7; 8 positions match TRBD1. With 0 bases clipped from V and 6 bases from J, the junction kept 5 bases outside the gene matches. The CDR3 contains 14 residues. CDR1 and CDR2 (germline): SGHRS, YFSETQ. The CDR3 DNA sequence: TGCGCCAGCAGCTTGGCGCAGGGGGCAAGCGAGCAGTACTTC. Translated: CASSLAQGASEQYF.

This clonotype has only a few counts. Sequence at one end of the junction differs from germline and may be a read error. The V call is TRBV6-1, the J call TRBJ1-5; 7 bases fit TRBD1. CDR1 and CDR2 (germline): MNHNS, SASEGT. There are 13 residues in the CDR3. In DNA, the CDR3 is TGTGCCAGCGGTGACAGGGTTGGGCAGCCCCAGCATTTT. Translated, it gives CASGDRVGQPQHF.

This clonotype appeared many times. This chain joins TRBV28 and TRBJ1-1; 8 bases map to TRBD1. V gave up 7 bases and J gave up 9 bases; unmatched junction bases: 10. This CDR3 has 13 amino acids. Germline V lookup: CDR1 MDHEN, CDR2 SYDVKM. CDR3 sequence reads: CASTLSWTGKAFF. The CDR3 bases are TGTGCCAGCACCCTATCCTGGACAGGGAAAGCTTTCTTT.

This clonotype showed up many times. The chain is built from TRBV20-1 and TRBJ2-7; the D gene is possibly TRBD2 (5 bases). V was clipped by 0 bases and J by 2 bases, with 14 bases between them. CDR3 length: 15 amino acids. Per germline, CDR1 DFQATT and CDR2 SNEGSKA (reference sequence). The CDR3 here is CSAREQRTGTYEQYF. For the CDR3, the DNA is TGCAGTGCTAGAGAGCAACGGACTGGCACCTACGAGCAGTACTTC.

This chain connects TRBV11-2 to TRBJ2-7, with 8 bases that match TRBD2. V lost 5 bases and J lost 5; bases outside the gene matches: 11. Per germline, CDR1 SGHAT and CDR2 FQNNGV. CDR3 size: 15 residues. The CDR3 here is CASSPRTGGPHEQYF. As DNA, the CDR3 is TGTGCCAGCAGCCCCCGCACGGGGGGGCCCCACGAGCAGTACTTC.

This clonotype was detected many times. The V gene is TRBV7-2, the J gene TRBJ2-7; TRBD2 agrees at 7 bases. This CDR3 has 15 residues. J was trimmed by 2 bases and V by 1 base; bases with no gene match: 5. Germline CDR1 is SGHTA and CDR2 is FQGNSA. The CDR3 sequence is CASSLGWGGAYEQYF. In DNA form, the CDR3 reads TGTGCCAGCAGCTTAGGATGGGGGGGGGCCTACGAGCAGTACTTC.

This clonotype has ten or more counts. CDR3 amino acids: CASSYQSGAGTGELFF. CDR3 nucleotide sequence: TGTGCCAGCAGCTACCAGTCCGGGGCGGGCACCGGGGAGCTGTTTTTT. The chain uses TRBV7-3 and TRBJ2-2; D might be TRBD1 or TRBD2, each matching 5 bases. Deletions cut 4 bases from V and 4 bases from J, with 16 bases between. CDR1 and CDR2 from the germline V gene are SGHTA and FQGTGA. The CDR3 is 16 residues long.

This clonotype was counted at least ten times. The rearrangement uses TRBV2 and TRBJ1-1; D is perhaps TRBD1 (5 bases). Germline V CDR1 and CDR2: SNHLY, FYNNEI. Trimming pared 3 bases from V and 3 bases from J, leaving 11 bases between. This CDR3 spans 14 amino acids. In DNA, the CDR3 is TGTGCCAGCAGTGAGGCCGGGGACGACACTGAAGCTTTCTTT. It yields the protein CASSEAGDDTEAFF.

This clonotype was seen ten or more times. The CDR3 region has the DNA TGTGCCTGGAGTGGTCAGATGAACACCGGGGAGCTGTTTTTT. Protein sequence: CAWSGQMNTGELFF. The chain joins TRBV30 to TRBJ2-2; D gene uncertain. CDR1 and CDR2 from the germline V gene are GTSNPN and SVGIG (reference sequence). The CDR3 consists of 14 residues. V lost 1 base to trimming and J lost 1 base, with 7 bases between them.

This clonotype was seen many times. This chain joins TRBV6-5 and TRBJ1-1; a possible D gene is TRBD1 (5 bases). The V end was cut by 0 bases, the J end by 4 bases, with 18 bases between. CDR3 length: 17 amino acids. Looked up from germline, CDR1 is MNHEY and CDR2 is SVGAGI. The CDR3 sequence: CASSYSGGAGEGTEAFF. CDR3 DNA sequence: TGTGCCAGCAGTTACTCGGGAGGGGCCGGGGAGGGCACTGAAGCTTTCTTT.

This clonotype came up many times. The V gene is TRBV28, the J gene TRBJ1-5; no clear D gene. Trimming left V 3 bases short and J 6 bases short, with 12 bases between. CDR1 and CDR2 from the germline V gene are MDHEN and SYDVKM. The CDR3 is made up of 14 amino acids. The CDR3 DNA follows: TGTGCCAGCAGTTTGTTTAGGGTGTCTCAGCCCCAGCATTTT. As protein: CASSLFRVSQPQHF.

This clonotype has a handful of counts. One end of the junction varies from germline; a read error may be responsible. The chain joins TRBV12-3 or TRBV12-4 to TRBJ2-1; D gene unclear. The CDR3 sequence is 14 residues long. The CDR3 reads CASSLGLTPNEQFF. The CDR3 nucleotides read TGTGCCAGCAGCTTAGGCCTCACGCCCAATGAGCAGTTCTTC.